These T cell receptor beta chains were read from a single sample in a study of shared clonotypes between healthy human individuals. The table came from immunoSEQ multiplex PCR; TCRdb's copy has only in-frame clones and leaves some out. The sample has approximately 1.4 million clones, approximately 98% seen once. Sample: naive CD4+ T cells sorted from blood. The receptors here all came from a man under 40 in good health. The CDR3 runs from the conserved cysteine through the conserved F or W. Each record gives: V gene, J gene, D gene, CDR3 protein, CDR3 DNA. A D gene is named only where the DNA matches it firmly.

>TRBV27|TRBJ1-5|.
CASSLFAGQPQHF
TGTGCCAGCAGTTTATTTGCAGGACAGCCCCAGCATTTT
>TRBV6-5|TRBJ2-1|TRBD1
CASSRDRGWNEQFF
TGTGCCAGCAGCCGGGACAGGGGTTGGAATGAGCAGTTCTTC
>TRBV2|TRBJ1-2|.
CASSEAIRSYGYTF
TGTGCCAGCAGTGAAGCAATCAGGAGCTATGGCTACACCTTC
>TRBV21-1|TRBJ2-7|.
CASSKRTALSLSSYEQYF
TGTGCCAGCAGCAAAAGGACAGCCCTATCCTTAAGCTCCTACGAGCAGTACTTC
>TRBV28|TRBJ2-7|TRBD2
CASSFAGTSGYAEQYF
TGTGCCAGCAGTTTTGCCGGGACTAGCGGCTACGCAGAGCAGTACTTC
>TRBV2|TRBJ1-1|TRBD1
CASSVGTDAFF
TGTGCCAGCAGTGTAGGGACAGACGCTTTCTTT
>TRBV7-2|TRBJ2-1|TRBD2
CASSPPGLAGAGEQFF
TGTGCCAGCAGCCCTCCGGGACTAGCGGGAGCGGGTGAGCAGTTCTTC
>TRBV6-5|TRBJ1-5|.
CASSYTQTSNQPQHF
TGTGCCAGCAGTTACACGCAGACCTCTAATCAGCCCCAGCATTTT
>TRBV6-6|TRBJ2-1|.
CASNRDLSNEQFF
TGTGCCAGCAATAGGGACTTATCCAATGAGCAGTTCTTC
>TRBV28|TRBJ1-3|.
CASGPRDTIYF
TGTGCCAGCGGCCCTAGAGACACCATATATTTT
>TRBV18|TRBJ2-5|.
CASSLDEQETQYF
TGTGCCAGCTCACTGGACGAACAAGAGACCCAGTACTTC
>TRBV19|TRBJ2-7|TRBD1
CASSTRQGGNEQYF
TGTGCCAGTAGTACCCGACAGGGTGGTAACGAGCAGTACTTC
>TRBV18|TRBJ2-7|.
CASSPTPSEYEQYF
TGTGCCAGCTCACCAACCCCAAGTGAGTACGAGCAGTACTTC
>TRBV5-1|TRBJ1-1|.
CASSQKPNTEAFF
TGCGCCAGCAGCCAGAAGCCGAACACTGAAGCTTTCTTT
>TRBV5-1|TRBJ1-2|.
CASSLEDNYGYTF
TGCGCCAGCAGCTTGGAGGATAACTATGGCTACACCTTC